The sequence of this T cell receptor (beta chain) was determined in a study of Ad26.COV2.S vaccination and SARS-CoV-2 variants listed by TCRdb under 2021. With regard to the full study: Donors in the vaccine arm were drawn from COV1001, a multicentre, randomized, double-blind, placebo-controlled phase I-IIa trial testing Ad26.COV2.S in healthy adults. Ad26.COV2.S was administered intramuscularly at 5 x 10^10 or 1 x 10^11 viral particles, either as a single shot or as two shots given 56 days apart. The specificity and breadth of SARS-CoV-2-reactive T cell receptors after Ad26.COV2.S vaccination were assessed by TCRbeta repertoire sequencing. The TCR-sequenced set comprised around 30 samples: about 19 Ad26.COV2.S vaccine recipients, 5 placebo recipients and 8 SARS-CoV-2 convalescent individuals. Trial participants were randomized into five groups of five, in which low-dose or high-dose Ad26.COV2.S was given once or twice, or placebo was given on both occasions. Investigators did not know the trial group allocation while performing experiments and assessing outcomes.

Results and caveats for the whole study, not just this receptor: According to the authors, total T cell responses may have been underestimated by the TCR breadth and depth analyses. Ad26.COV2.S recipients had higher spike-specific TCR breadth than placebo recipients (P = 0.0014). Vaccine and placebo recipients had comparable non-spike TCR breadth, which fits with the vaccine containing only spike. The study lacked the statistical power to compare responses across vaccine doses or regimens. After vaccination, substantial breadth of spike-specific CD8+ and CD4+ T cell responses was reported.

V is cut by 0 bases and J by 7 bases, and the space between the germline ends is 9 bases. According to the germline V gene, CDR1 reads ENHRY and CDR2 reads SYGVKD. Including the terminal cysteine and phenylalanine, the CDR3 comprises 13 residues. The retained sequence is limited to the CDR3, 39 bases, with the frame set at the first base. This clone was seen at least ten times. What antigen it recognizes has not been identified. No base-level quality is on record; no much larger clone is a single base apart. The treatment or condition label, as the study defines it: about 20 received Ad26.COV2.S at low or high dose, single or two shots; roughly 5 received placebo; per-sample allocation not given. For vaccine and placebo recipients, the sequenced repertoires came from samples collected on day 63 after the first injection. In Cohort 1b, around 25 adults aged 18-55 years were enrolled at a single site in Boston, USA, between 29 July and 7 August 2020. As a vaccine, Ad26.COV2.S was a replication-incompetent adenovirus type 26 vector that expressed a prefusion-stabilized SARS-CoV-2 spike protein derived from the original Wuhan strain.

The immunoSEQ Assay was used to sequence TCRbeta CDR3 regions. After extraction, genomic DNA underwent amplification by bias-controlled multiplex PCR, followed by high-throughput sequencing. Per the original workflow: To quantify the absolute abundance of every unique TCRbeta CDR3 region, sequences were collapsed and filtered. Usable DNA was measured by amplifying reference genes present in all nucleated cells, and TCRbeta template counts were normalized to that usable DNA to estimate T cell fraction. Repertoire TCRs were annotated as SARS-CoV-2-specific by exact matching of V gene, CDR3 amino acid sequence and J gene to a known reactive TCR set. MIRA supplied the reference SARS-CoV-2 TCR set, which was filtered for enrichment in COVID-19-positive ImmuneCODE repertoires so that public or cross-reactive TCRs were removed. Using the MIRA antigens, annotated TCRs were further analysed by specific ORF or by position within an ORF. Breadth was defined as annotated unique rearrangements over total unique productive rearrangements; depth was the summed frequency of those rearrangements. TCR breadth was compared between groups using two-sided Wilcoxon rank-sum tests. The immuneACCESS repertoire file appears here via TCRdb, limited to in-frame rearrangements. These files lack a portion of the clones; in checked studies, under half of the deficit traces to unresolved V genes, and the cause of the others is not known. For V, J and clone size, that table is used; D and trimming come from the DNA. A total of roughly 330,000 clones appear in this sample, approximately 87% of them only once. The ten largest account for approximately 5.8% of the sample.

This sequence was found in a person aged 18 to 65 who received the Ad26.COV2.S COVID-19 vaccine or a placebo. Source: peripheral blood, taken in a trial of Ad26.COV2.S vaccine versus placebo. The chain uses TRBV10-3 and TRBJ1-2; TRBD1 is perhaps the D gene, given 6 matching bases. The CDR3 reads CAISESGGGGYTF. The DNA reads as follows: TGTGCCATCAGTGAGTCGGGGGGCGGTGGCTACACCTTC.